The 13 T cell receptor beta chains below all came from one sample that was sequenced in a study of blood T cell repertoires in COVID-19. Assay: immunoSEQ multiplex PCR; the TCRdb copy retains only in-frame clones and omits some. The sample has about 310,000 clones, about 91% seen once. Sequences were obtained from PBMCs or T cells enriched from blood (not recorded which). All receptors derive from a woman aged 40 to 49 who had recovered from COVID-19.

Here the CDR3 reads CASAWGDEQFF. In DNA form, the CDR3 reads TGTGCCAGCGCCTGGGGCGATGAGCAGTTCTTC. The chain recombines TRBV6-5 with TRBJ2-1; TRBD1 is a possible D gene (5 bases). The CDR3 covers 11 residues. The germline gives CDR1 MNHEY, CDR2 SVGAGI. V lost 8 bases, J lost 8 bases, and 10 bases lay in between.

This chain joins TRBV4-3 and TRBJ2-2, with D maybe TRBD1 (5 bases). Germline loops: CDR1 LGHNA, CDR2 YSLEER. This CDR3 comprises 18 residues. Deletions cut 8 bases from V and 1 base from J, with 23 bases between. The CDR3 reads CASAKDRPGHLNTGELFF. The CDR3 bases are TGCGCCAGCGCGAAAGATCGCCCCGGACACCTGAACACCGGGGAGCTGTTTTTT.

The chain is built from TRBV24-1 and TRBJ2-5; TRBD1 aligns across 7 bases. There are 15 residues in the CDR3. J lost 3 bases, V lost 10 bases, and 13 bases had no gene match. Germline V lookup: CDR1 KGHDR, CDR2 SFDVKD. CDR3 DNA: TGTGCCACTGGGGCCGGGACAGCGATAGAAGAGACCCAGTACTTC. Translated, it gives CATGAGTAIEETQYF.

This clone was observed a single time. This chain connects TRBV18 to TRBJ1-1; possibly TRBD1 for D (6 bases). Germline CDR1 and CDR2: KGHSH and LQKENI. This CDR3 region has 15 residues. Trimming left V 0 bases short and J 11 bases short, with 19 bases between. The CDR3 loop is CASSPPGGLTGGAFF. CDR3 in DNA: TGTGCCAGCTCACCACCGGGGGGGCTTACTGGAGGGGCTTTCTTT.

This clone was detected only once. This chain connects TRBV7-8 to TRBJ1-1, with 7 bases lining up with TRBD1. CDR1 and CDR2 from the germline V gene are SGHVS and FQNEAQ. There are 11 residues in the CDR3. J gave up 6 bases and V 9 bases, and 4 bases lay outside the gene matches. This CDR3 is CASQTGSEAFF. The CDR3 DNA follows: TGTGCCAGTCAGACAGGGTCTGAAGCTTTCTTT.

This sequence joins TRBV27 and TRBJ2-7; TRBD2 aligns across 14 bases. Germline V gene data show CDR1 as MNHEY and CDR2 as SMNVEV (reference sequence). This CDR3 region has 16 residues. The V segment lost 1 base and the J segment 6 bases; nucleotides outside the gene matches: 5. CDR3 residues: CASSLWGLAGAGEQYF. The CDR3 region has the DNA TGTGCCAGCAGTTTATGGGGACTAGCGGGGGCGGGCGAGCAGTACTTC.

CDR3 amino acids: CASSLDGGSAFF. The DNA of the CDR3 is TGTGCCAGCAGCTTAGACGGGGGGTCGGCTTTCTTT. The V gene is TRBV7-9, the J gene TRBJ1-1; D is perhaps TRBD1 (5 bases). The CDR3 has 12 amino acids. Trimming cost V 1 base and J 11 bases, with 11 bases left between them. CDR1 and CDR2 from the germline V gene are SEHNR and FQNEAQ (reference sequence). Full variable domain (remainder filled in from reference TRBV7-9 and TRBJ1-1): DTGVSQNPRHKITKRGQNVTFRCDPISEHNRLYWYRQTLGQGPEFLTYFQNEAQLEKSRLLSDRFSAERPKGSFSTLEIQRTEQGDSAMYLCASSLDGGSAFFGQGTRLTVV.

The rearrangement links TRBV7-2 to TRBJ2-1; 9 nucleotides agree with TRBD2. With V trimmed by 8 bases and J by 0 bases, 5 bases remained unmatched. This CDR3 contains 15 residues. Germline V gene data show CDR1 as SGHTA and CDR2 as FQGNSA. CDR3 sequence reads: CASGAGGSSYNEQFF. The CDR3 DNA is TGTGCCAGCGGGGCGGGGGGGAGCTCCTACAATGAGCAGTTCTTC.

The chain combines TRBV13 with TRBJ2-1; D uncertain. Trimming removed 4 bases at V and 4 bases at J, with 8 bases between. Germline V CDR1 and CDR2: PRHDT, FYEKMQ (reference sequence). CDR3 length equals 13 residues. The CDR3 nucleotides read TGTGCCAGCAGCTATTTCCTATACAATGAGCAGTTCTTC. Translated: CASSYFLYNEQFF.

The CDR3 reads CSGKRTSGSTDTQYF. Written as DNA, the CDR3 is TGCAGCGGCAAACGGACTAGCGGGAGCACAGATACGCAGTATTTT. The chain links TRBV29-1 to TRBJ2-3; 11 bases match TRBD2. Germline-derived CDR1 and CDR2 are SQVTM and ANQGSEA. The CDR3 runs to 15 residues. The V segment lost 7 bases and the J segment 0 bases; nucleotides outside the gene matches: 6.

The V call is TRBV19, the J call TRBJ1-5; a weak D match, TRBD1 (6 bases). This CDR3 is 15 amino acids long. Germline lookup yields CDR1 LNHDA and CDR2 SQIVND (reference sequence). V lost 5 bases and J 7 bases, leaving 18 bases between the germline ends. The CDR3 region has the DNA TGTGCCAGTAGTCCAAGGGGGGGGGCAGGACAGCCCCAGCATTTT. Its translation is CASSPRGGAGQPQHF.

The CDR3 sequence: CASSPEGSGGNTIYF. CDR3 DNA: TGTGCCAGCTCACCCGAAGGGAGTGGTGGAAACACCATATATTTT. The chain uses TRBV18 and TRBJ1-3; D is unresolved. V was shortened by 3 bases and J by 3 bases, with 12 bases between the two germline ends. This CDR3 spans 15 amino acids. The germline V gene encodes CDR1 KGHSH and CDR2 LQKENI.

This rearrangement joins TRBV28 to TRBJ1-5; 9 bases fit TRBD1. Germline-derived CDR1 and CDR2 are MDHEN and SYDVKM. J lost 3 bases, V lost 5 bases, and 14 bases had no gene match. The CDR3 is made up of 18 amino acids. The CDR3 loop reads CASSPLTGQGGSNQPQHF. The CDR3, as DNA: TGTGCCAGCAGTCCCCTCACGGGACAGGGCGGTTCCAATCAGCCCCAGCATTTT.